This T cell receptor beta chain was identified during a study of shared clonotypes between healthy human individuals. At deep level, the assay was performed. Sequencing was performed with immunoSEQ multiplex PCR; in TCRdb, only in-frame clones are kept and a portion is missing. The sample holds about 2.4 million clones, 93% seen once. This CDR3 comprises 14 residues. The V gene lost 5 bases and the J gene lost 2 bases, with 12 bases spanning the gap. Germline V gives CDR1 MDHEN, CDR2 SYDVKM. About this clone itself: This same CDR3 is encoded by further DNA sequences in the sample.

The chain combines TRBV28 with TRBJ2-5; D possibly corresponds to TRBD1 (6 bases). Sequencing was performed on naive CD4+ T cells from PBMCs. Sample subset: CD45RA+ positively selected. This receptor was taken from a man between 18 and 29 years old in good health. Some clones in this sample may be carry-over from other donors' samples. DNA for the CDR3: TGTGCCAGCAGTCCCGGAGGACAGCAAGAGACCCAGTACTTC. This translates into CASSPGGQQETQYF.